Listed here is a single TCR beta chain. The antigen is not known. Survey-level immunoSEQ v3.0 assays were run. Here immunoSEQ multiplex PCR was the method, and the copy in TCRdb shows in-frame clones only, minus some. Here the sample spans approximately 20,000 clones, 80% being singletons. The V and J ends lost 0 bases and 3 bases, in that order; junction bases with no gene match: 1. This CDR3 is 15 amino acids long. Germline CDR1 reads LNHNV; CDR2 reads YYDKDF (reference sequence). These data originate in a study of long-term antiretroviral therapy in people with HIV. Study summary: About a decade before 2015, the earliest samples were taken when ART was typically delayed. Overall study results and limits: CDR3 lengths in HIV samples spanned a narrower range than controls.

Cryopreserved PBMC, at roughly 0.85-11 million per sample, were present before DNA extraction. The specimen was unsorted PBMCs, collected 0.2 years after starting antiretroviral therapy. The rearrangement uses TRBV15 and TRBJ2-7; TRBD1 matches at 11 bases. The origin of this receptor is a woman aged 40-49 years with HIV. The CDR3 protein is CATSRDGTGGYEQYF. CDR3 DNA sequence: TGTGCCACCAGCAGAGATGGGACAGGGGGCTACGAGCAGTACTTC.